The next 31 T cell receptor beta chains were all read from a single sample in a study of CD8+ T cells in alopecia areata (dated by TCRdb to 2017 to 2018). The time point label of this sample denotes: baseline before oral tofacitinib. Library creation used the immunoSEQ multiplex PCR assay. RNA was extracted from all samples and reverse transcribed into cDNA, which served as template for TCR sequencing. The table was pulled from immuneACCESS by TCRdb, which kept in-frame rearrangements only. Such tables lose some clones; where checked, under half of the loss comes from unresolved V genes, and the rest has no known cause. The sample records roughly 200,000 clones, roughly 63% of which are singletons. Of the sample, approximately 1.7% falls within the top ten clones. This specimen consisted of CD4+ T cells sorted from blood, obtained at week 0. Receptor source: a human donor with alopecia areata.

The J gene is TRBJ2-7, the V gene TRBV6-1; D is undetermined. Germline loops: CDR1 MNHNS, CDR2 SASEGT. V was pared by 6 bases and J by 4 bases, with 7 bases between. The CDR3 is made up of 11 amino acids. The CDR3 sequence is CASRNRYEQYF. The DNA of the CDR3 is TGTGCCAGCAGGAACCGGTACGAGCAGTACTTC.

The chain combines TRBV28 with TRBJ1-1; tentative D call: TRBD1 (6 bases). The length of the CDR3 is 13 residues. V dropped 5 bases and J dropped 1 base, with 8 bases sitting between them. In germline, CDR1 is MDHEN, CDR2 SYDVKM. The CDR3 DNA follows: TGTGCCAGCAGTACAGGGCGGAACACTGAAGCTTTCTTT. This sequence encodes CASSTGRNTEAFF.

The V call is TRBV5-1, the J call TRBJ2-1; D is perhaps TRBD1 or TRBD2 (7 bases each). Between the trimmed V and J ends, which lost 7 bases and 0 bases, there was a span of 17 bases. Germline assignment: CDR1 SGHRS and CDR2 YFSETQ. CDR3 size: 16 residues. The CDR3 DNA reads as TGCGCCAGCGCCCAGGGGGGGGCGAACTCCTACAATGAGCAGTTCTTC. Residues: CASAQGGANSYNEQFF.

The rearrangement uses TRBV4-3 and TRBJ2-1; no definite D call. This CDR3 contains 13 residues. In germline, CDR1 is LGHNA, CDR2 YSLEER. V was clipped by 0 bases and J by 4 bases, with 4 bases between them. As DNA, the CDR3 is TGCGCCAGCAGCCAAGAGACGTACAATGAGCAGTTCTTC. It codes for CASSQETYNEQFF.

This clone was seen just once. The chain recombines TRBV18 with TRBJ1-1; TRBD1 might be the D (6 bases). The CDR3 length is 15 residues. Trimming cost V 4 bases and J 1 base, with 13 bases left between them. Germline CDR1 KGHSH, CDR2 LQKENI. DNA of the CDR3: TGTGCCAGCTCACTACCCGGCAGGGGGAACACTGAAGCTTTCTTT. Translating gives CASSLPGRGNTEAFF.

The rearrangement uses TRBV14 and TRBJ2-7, with unresolved D. With 0 bases removed from V and 4 bases from J, the gap between germline ends came to 22 bases. The CDR3 contains 18 residues. CDR1 is SGHDN, CDR2 FVKESK, per germline. In DNA form, the CDR3 reads TGTGCCAGCAGCCAAGATTCGAGCCGACTTGGGCCAGGTTACGAGCAGTACTTC. Residues: CASSQDSSRLGPGYEQYF. Full variable domain (rest looked up from reference TRBV14 and TRBJ2-7): EAGVTQFPSHSVIEKGQTVTLRCDPISGHDNLYWYRRVMGKEIKFLLHFVKESKQDESGMPNNRFLAERTGGTYSTLKVQPAELEDSGVYFCASSQDSSRLGPGYEQYFGPGTRLTVT.

This chain joins TRBV15 and TRBJ2-7; the D is unclear. The CDR3 totals 13 residues. V was trimmed by 0 bases and J by 0 bases, leaving 3 bases between them. The germline CDR1 and CDR2 sequences are LNHNV and YYDKDF (reference sequence). The CDR3: CATSRESSYEQYF. Written as DNA, the CDR3 is TGTGCCACCAGCAGAGAGTCCTCCTACGAGCAGTACTTC.

This clone was recorded only once. J is TRBJ1-2 and V is TRBV7-9; 7 bases align to TRBD1. Germline CDR1 reads SEHNR; CDR2 reads FQNEAQ (reference sequence). Unmatched junction bases numbered 12, after V lost 4 bases and J lost 7 bases. This CDR3 is built from 15 residues. The DNA of the CDR3 is TGTGCCAGCAGCTCTGGCCCGACAGGGAAAGGTGGCTACACCTTC. Translating gives CASSSGPTGKGGYTF.

V gene TRBV7-2 combines with J gene TRBJ1-1; D unclear. The CDR3 contains 13 residues. Germline CDR1 and CDR2: SGHTA and FQGNSA. V was cut by 5 bases and J by 10 bases, with 17 bases left in between. This CDR3 is CASSPDIGPPAFF. The CDR3 bases are TGTGCCAGCAGCCCAGACATTGGTCCCCCAGCTTTCTTT. Combining the CDR3 with reference TRBV7-2 and TRBJ1-1 gives the whole variable domain GAGVSQSPSNKVTEKGKDVELRCDPISGHTALYWYRQSLGQGLEFLIYFQGNSAPDKSGLPSDRFSAERTGGSVSTLTIQRTQQEDSAVYLCASSPDIGPPAFFGQGTRLTVV.

The chain has TRBV30 and TRBJ2-3; D might be TRBD1 or TRBD2, each matching 6 bases. Per germline, CDR1 GTSNPN and CDR2 SVGIG (reference sequence). Trimming removed 7 bases from V and 1 base from J, with 15 bases in between. The CDR3 is made up of 14 amino acids. The CDR3 DNA follows: TGTGCCTTAGGAGGGGGGCGAGGCACAGATACGCAGTATTTT. Translated, it gives CALGGGRGTDTQYF.

The rearrangement joins TRBV5-4 to TRBJ2-2; D gene unclear. The germline V gene has CDR1 SGHNT and CDR2 YYREEE (reference sequence). Trimming removed 1 base from V and 3 bases from J, with 4 bases in between. This CDR3 contains 13 residues. CDR3 loop: CASSLTDTGELFF. The CDR3 region has the DNA TGTGCCAGCAGCTTGACGGACACCGGGGAGCTGTTTTTT. The full variable domain, rest sourced from reference TRBV5-4 and TRBJ2-2, is ETGVTQSPTHLIKTRGQQVTLRCSSQSGHNTVSWYQQALGQGPQFIFQYYREEENGRGNFPPRFSGLQFPNYSSELNVNALELDDSALYLCASSLTDTGELFFGEGSRLTVL.

On this clone: Other DNA sequences in this specimen translate into the identical CDR3. The chain couples TRBV7-9 to TRBJ1-5; D unclear. The length of the CDR3 is 13 residues. Trimming shortened V by 5 bases and J by 0 bases, and 5 bases separated the two germline ends. Germline V gene data show CDR1 as SEHNR and CDR2 as FQNEAQ (reference sequence). The CDR3 nucleotides are TGTGCCAGCAGCCTCGATAGCAATCAGCCCCAGCATTTT. Translation gives CASSLDSNQPQHF.

The chain carries TRBV5-6 and TRBJ1-6; D may be TRBD1 (5 bases). The CDR3 extends over 13 amino acids. Trimming took 4 bases from V and 7 from J, leaving 9 bases between them. Per germline, CDR1 SGHDT and CDR2 YYEEEE. CDR3 in DNA: TGTGCCAGCAGCGGGGGACGGAATTCACCCCTCCACTTT. The encoded protein is CASSGGRNSPLHF.

The chain recombines TRBV4-3 with TRBJ1-2; TRBD1 is a possible D gene (6 bases). Germline-derived CDR1 and CDR2 are LGHNA and YSLEER. This CDR3 has 16 amino acids. V gave up 3 bases and J gave up 6 bases, with 20 bases separating them. The DNA for the CDR3 is TGCGCCAGCAGCCAGGGTACAGGGTACTTGGAGGATGGCTACACCTTC. Translated: CASSQGTGYLEDGYTF.

This clone was observed once. V gene TRBV5-6 combines with J gene TRBJ2-5; no clear D. V lost 2 bases to trimming and J lost 0 bases, with 8 bases between them. CDR3 length equals 14 residues. In germline, CDR1 is SGHDT, CDR2 YYEEEE. CDR3 sequence (DNA): TGTGCCAGCAGCTTCTCAAGTAACCAAGAGACCCAGTACTTC. Protein product: CASSFSSNQETQYF. Filled out from reference TRBV5-6 and TRBJ2-5, the complete variable domain reads DAGVTQSPTHLIKTRGQQVTLRCSPKSGHDTVSWYQQALGQGPQFIFQYYEEEERQRGNFPDRFSGHQFPNYSSELNVNALLLGDSALYLCASSFSSNQETQYFGPGTRLLVL.

The genes are TRBV2 and TRBJ2-5; D call uncertain. The end of the DNA fits TRBJ2-7 better, so the J call may be wrong. Germline V CDR1 and CDR2: SNHLY, FYNNEI. This CDR3 has 11 amino acids. CDR3 amino acids: CASTLTYEQYF. The CDR3 coding sequence is TGTGCCAGCACCCTCACCTACGAGCAGTACTTC.

The chain joins TRBV29-1 to TRBJ1-1; D gene uncertain. Germline assignment: CDR1 SQVTM and CDR2 ANQGSEA. Trimming removed 7 bases from V and 6 bases from J, with 9 bases in between. The CDR3 sequence is 10 residues long. DNA for the CDR3: TGCAGCGCACGACATGCTGAAGCTTTCTTT. It is translated as CSARHAEAFF.

This sequence joins TRBV29-1 and TRBJ1-6, with 7 bases lining up with TRBD1. Germline assignment: CDR1 SQVTM and CDR2 ANQGSEA. CDR3 length equals 14 residues. V lost 6 bases and J lost 7; bases outside the gene matches: 9. CDR3 loop: CSVRTGTDNSPLHF. In DNA form, the CDR3 reads TGCAGCGTAAGAACCGGGACAGACAATTCACCCCTCCACTTT.

The chain has TRBV5-8 and TRBJ2-2, with D perhaps TRBD1 or TRBD2 (5 bases each). Trimming stripped 1 base from V and 1 base from J, with 17 bases between. Per the germline V gene, CDR1 is SGHTS and CDR2 is YDEGEE. This CDR3 has 18 residues. DNA for the CDR3: TGTGCCAGCAGCTTGCGTCGGGGACGGACGCTGAACACCGGGGAGCTGTTTTTT. Its protein product is CASSLRRGRTLNTGELFF. Using reference TRBV5-8 and TRBJ2-2 for the parts outside the CDR3, the full variable domain is EAGVTQSPTHLIKTRGQQATLRCSPISGHTSVYWYQQALGLGLQFLLWYDEGEERNRGNFPPRFSGRQFPNYSSELNVNALELEDSALYLCASSLRRGRTLNTGELFFGEGSRLTVL.

For the CDR3, the DNA is TGCGCCAGCAGCCAAGAACGCCAGAATACCTACGAGCAGTACTTC. This translates into CASSQERQNTYEQYF. The V call is TRBV4-1, the J call TRBJ2-7; no definite D call. CDR1 and CDR2 from the germline V gene are MGHRA and YSYEKL. CDR3 length: 15 residues. With 0 bases removed from V and 2 bases from J, the gap between germline ends came to 11 bases.

The CDR3 reads CASSEDSGTGDGYTF. Written as DNA, the CDR3 is TGTGCCAGCAGTGAAGATTCCGGGACAGGGGATGGCTACACCTTC. The J gene is TRBJ1-2, the V gene TRBV2, with 10 bases identical to TRBD1. Per germline, CDR1 SNHLY and CDR2 FYNNEI. With 1 base clipped from V and 6 bases from J, the junction kept 5 bases outside the gene matches. The CDR3 length is 15 residues. The entire variable domain, with the rest obtained from reference TRBV2 and TRBJ1-2, is as follows: EPEVTQTPSHQVTQMGQEVILRCVPISNHLYFYWYRQILGQKVEFLVSFYNNEISEKSEIFDDQFSVERPDGSNFTLKIRSTKLEDSAMYFCASSEDSGTGDGYTFGSGTRLTVV.

V and J are TRBV12-5 and TRBJ1-6; 8 positions agree with TRBD1. With V trimmed by 5 bases and J by 10 bases, 10 bases remained unmatched. The germline V gene has CDR1 LGHNT and CDR2 FRNRAP. The CDR3 covers 15 residues. CDR3 sequence: CASGPGTGSGSPLHF. CDR3 in DNA: TGTGCTAGTGGTCCCGGGACAGGTTCGGGATCACCCCTCCACTTT. Full variable domain (remainder filled in from reference TRBV12-5 and TRBJ1-6): DARVTQTPRHKVTEMGQEVTMRCQPILGHNTVFWYRQTMMQGLELLAYFRNRAPLDDSGMPKDRFSAEMPDATLATLKIQPSEPRDSAVYFCASGPGTGSGSPLHFGNGTRLTVT.

This sequence joins TRBV13 and TRBJ2-7; 8 nucleotides agree with TRBD1. The V gene's germline CDR1 is PRHDT and CDR2 FYEKMQ (reference sequence). The CDR3 runs to 14 residues. The V segment lost 3 bases and the J segment 9 bases; nucleotides outside the gene matches: 10. CDR3 DNA sequence: TGTGCCAGCAGCTTCCGACAGGGGTCTTTGGGGCAGTACTTC. Protein: CASSFRQGSLGQYF.

The chain recombines TRBV19 with TRBJ2-7; D is unresolved. Germline CDR1 LNHDA, CDR2 SQIVND (reference sequence). CDR3 length equals 13 residues. Trimming pared 5 bases from V and 0 bases from J, leaving 8 bases between. CDR3 region: CASSPRGSYEQYF. CDR3 DNA: TGTGCCAGTAGTCCTCGCGGCTCCTACGAGCAGTACTTC. Together with reference TRBV19 and TRBJ2-7, the CDR3 gives the full variable domain: DGGITQSPKYLFRKEGQNVTLSCEQNLNHDAMYWYRQDPGQGLRLIYYSQIVNDFQKGDIAEGYSVSREKKESFPLTVTSAQKNPTAFYLCASSPRGSYEQYFGPGTRLTVT.

This clone was picked up a small number of times. The chain employs TRBV6-1 and TRBJ1-2; 8 nucleotides agree with TRBD1. The CDR3 runs to 14 residues. Germline CDR1 MNHNS, CDR2 SASEGT. The V segment lost 8 bases and the J segment 1 base; nucleotides outside the gene matches: 6. In nucleotides, the CDR3 is TGTGCCAGCGAGAATGACAGGGGTAACTATGGCTACACCTTC. This sequence encodes CASENDRGNYGYTF.

The rearrangement joins TRBV9 to TRBJ2-3; 12 nucleotides match TRBD2. Unmatched junction bases numbered 2, after V lost 1 base and J lost 2 bases. Germline loops: CDR1 SGDLS, CDR2 YYNGEE. This CDR3 spans 16 amino acids. CDR3 in amino acids: CASSVTSGGHTDTQYF. The CDR3 nucleotides are TGTGCCAGCAGCGTAACTAGCGGGGGGCACACAGATACGCAGTATTTT. Supplemented by reference TRBV9 and TRBJ2-3, the full variable domain reads DSGVTQTPKHLITATGQRVTLRCSPRSGDLSVYWYQQSLDQGLQFLIQYYNGEERAKGNILERFSAQQFPDLHSELNLSSLELGDSALYFCASSVTSGGHTDTQYFGPGTRLTVL.

The chain couples TRBV5-6 to TRBJ2-5; D possibly corresponds to TRBD2 (8 bases). The CDR3 runs to 17 residues. Germline V gene lookup returns CDR1 SGHDT and CDR2 YYEEEE. V dropped 1 base and J dropped 5 bases, with 21 bases sitting between them. Here the CDR3 DNA reads TGTGCCAGCAGCTTGTTAGGCGGACTAGCAGGGGGGGAGACCCAGTACTTC. It codes for CASSLLGGLAGGETQYF.

The rearrangement links TRBV6-1 to TRBJ2-5; a possible D gene is TRBD2 (5 bases). The CDR3 covers 14 residues. Germline V gene lookup returns CDR1 MNHNS and CDR2 SASEGT. Trimming removed 5 bases from V and 2 bases from J, with 12 bases in between. The CDR3 region is CASSPGVFQETQYF. Here the CDR3 DNA reads TGTGCCAGCAGTCCCGGGGTCTTTCAAGAGACCCAGTACTTC.

CDR3 region: CSVQTSWTVYEQYF. The CDR3 DNA reads as TGCAGCGTCCAAACCTCTTGGACAGTTTACGAGCAGTACTTC. The chain combines TRBV29-1 with TRBJ2-7; possible D gene TRBD1, 6 bases. The V end lost 6 bases, the J end lost 4 bases, and 19 bases lay between the germline ends. This CDR3 comprises 14 residues. The germline gives CDR1 SQVTM, CDR2 ANQGSEA.

V usage is TRBV2 and J usage is TRBJ1-1; the D gene is possibly TRBD1 (5 bases). Germline lookup yields CDR1 SNHLY and CDR2 FYNNEI. V lost 4 bases and J lost 6, with 15 bases in between. CDR3 length equals 14 residues. Here the CDR3 DNA reads TGTGCCAGCAGTGCAATGGGGGTACGTTCTGAAGCTTTCTTT. Residues: CASSAMGVRSEAFF.

The chain has TRBV7-3 and TRBJ1-2; 11 bases are shared with TRBD1. The CDR3 consists of 13 residues. The V gene end was trimmed by 5 bases and the J gene end by 8 bases; junction bases not matched to a gene: 4. Germline V gene sequence: CDR1 SGHTA, CDR2 FQGTGA. Here the CDR3 reads CASSPDRGQGYTF. The CDR3 region has the DNA TGTGCCAGCAGCCCGGACAGGGGGCAGGGCTACACCTTC.